The 23 T cell receptor beta chains reported below all come from one sample, sequenced in a study of a mutant IDH1 vaccine in newly diagnosed glioma. These receptors have no known antigen. Noted time point: week 35, safety follow-up. A 20-mer mutant IDH1 peptide at 300 ug was injected subcutaneously with topical imiquimod. TCRdb's copy holds only in-frame clones and misses some; the assay was immunoSEQ multiplex PCR. The profile shows 25,000 to 40,000 clones, around four fifths of them singletons. Specimen: PBMCs, collected from a glioma patient whose treatment included an IDH1 peptide vaccine. The receptors come from a middle-aged woman with glioma.

V gene TRBV30 combines with J gene TRBJ2-3; TRBD2 matches at 8 bases. Losses at the gene ends were 3 bases for V and 1 base for J; bases not matched to a gene: 3. Germline CDR1 and CDR2: GTSNPN and SVGIG (reference sequence). This CDR3 spans 14 amino acids. CDR3 DNA: TGTGCCTGGAGCGGCGGGGGGCGCACAGATACGCAGTATTTT. Amino acid sequence: CAWSGGGRTDTQYF.

The chain employs TRBV7-6 and TRBJ1-1; the D gene is possibly TRBD1 (5 bases). V shed 5 bases and J shed 5 bases, with 15 bases lying between them. The CDR3 contains 14 residues. Per germline, CDR1 SGHVS and CDR2 FNYEAQ. The CDR3 reads CASSPVDGGTEAFF. The CDR3 DNA sequence: TGTGCCAGCAGCCCCGTCGATGGGGGGACTGAAGCTTTCTTT.

V usage is TRBV5-4 and J usage is TRBJ2-3; D call uncertain. Trimming pared 1 base from V and 11 bases from J, leaving 8 bases between. Germline V gene sequence: CDR1 SGHNT, CDR2 YYREEE (reference sequence). This CDR3 spans 11 amino acids. CDR3 sequence reads: CASSLKHMQYF. CDR3 sequence (DNA): TGTGCCAGCAGCTTGAAGCATATGCAGTATTTT.

This clone was seen only a few times. The J gene is TRBJ1-2, the V gene TRBV19; 10 bases align to TRBD1. Unmatched junction bases numbered 8, after V lost 1 base and J lost 0 bases. Germline CDR1 reads LNHDA; CDR2 reads SQIVND (reference sequence). This CDR3 is built from 18 residues. The CDR3 spells CASSIAKWGQGPNYGYTF. In DNA, the CDR3 is TGTGCCAGTAGTATAGCCAAGTGGGGACAGGGGCCTAACTATGGCTACACCTTC.

V gene TRBV5-1 combines with J gene TRBJ2-3; 10 bases align to TRBD2. The ends lost 1 base at V and 4 bases at J; junction bases unmatched: 6. Germline CDR1 and CDR2: SGHRS and YFSETQ. The CDR3 spans 16 residues. In DNA, the CDR3 is TGCGCCAGCAGCTTGAGCCCTAGCGGGGGAGCAGATACGCAGTATTTT. Translation gives CASSLSPSGGADTQYF.

This rearrangement joins TRBV30 to TRBJ2-7, with D hard to call. This CDR3 comprises 12 residues. Per germline, CDR1 GTSNPN and CDR2 SVGIG (reference sequence). Trimming took off 0 bases at V and 5 bases at J, with 8 bases between the two ends. The CDR3 is CAWSVNPHEQYF. The DNA of the CDR3 is TGTGCCTGGAGTGTAAACCCCCACGAGCAGTACTTC.

CDR3 residues: CASSSQANTEAFF. In DNA form, the CDR3 reads TGTGCCAGCTCTTCCCAAGCTAACACTGAAGCTTTCTTT. The V and J genes are TRBV14 and TRBJ1-1, with no clear D. V was clipped by 8 bases and J by 2 bases, with 12 bases between them. Germline CDR1 reads SGHDN; CDR2 reads FVKESK. The CDR3 has 13 residues.

V usage is TRBV10-3 and J usage is TRBJ2-7, with 9 bases that match TRBD1. The CDR3 extends over 15 amino acids. Germline CDR1 reads ENHRY; CDR2 reads SYGVKD. V lost 2 bases, J lost 3 bases, and 5 bases stayed unmatched. DNA of the CDR3: TGTGCCATCAGTGAGCCCGGACAGGGGCGCTACGAGCAGTACTTC. Translated, it gives CAISEPGQGRYEQYF.

This clone was seen just once. The gene calls are TRBV7-9 and TRBJ2-3; 11 bases align to TRBD2. The germline V gene has CDR1 SEHNR and CDR2 FQNEAQ (reference sequence). J lost 0 bases, V lost 8 bases, and 7 bases had no gene match. The CDR3 runs to 16 residues. The CDR3 DNA reads as TGTGCCAGCGGGATAGCGGGGGGGCCGAGCACAGATACGCAGTATTTT. It codes for CASGIAGGPSTDTQYF.

V and J are TRBV6-1 and TRBJ1-1; no clear D gene. V lost 7 bases, J lost 2 bases, and 17 bases lay in between. Germline V lookup: CDR1 MNHNS, CDR2 SASEGT. The length of the CDR3 is 15 residues. This CDR3 reads CASKFSRQANTEAFF. The CDR3 bases are TGTGCCAGCAAGTTCAGTCGCCAGGCCAACACTGAAGCTTTCTTT.

V and J are TRBV6-5 and TRBJ1-3, with D unclear. Germline assignment: CDR1 MNHEY and CDR2 SVGAGI. The CDR3 covers 13 residues. The V end was cut by 5 bases, the J end by 6 bases, with 11 bases between. The CDR3 region has the DNA TGTGCCAGCAGTCCCACATTACAAAACACCATATATTTT. Amino acids: CASSPTLQNTIYF.

The chain carries TRBV10-2 and TRBJ2-5; 9 bases fit TRBD2. Per the germline V gene, CDR1 is WSHSY and CDR2 is SAAADI. The CDR3 extends over 15 amino acids. V lost 5 bases to trimming and J lost 1 base; unmatched junction nucleotides: 5. The CDR3 DNA is TGCGCCAGCAGTCAAGCGGGGGGTGGCCAAGAGACCCAGTACTTC. It is translated as CASSQAGGGQETQYF.

The rearrangement joins TRBV9 to TRBJ2-2, with D uncertain. Germline V gene sequence: CDR1 SGDLS, CDR2 YYNGEE. The CDR3 consists of 13 residues. The V end was cut by 4 bases, the J end by 2 bases, with 6 bases between. CDR3 protein: CASSPLNTGELFF. CDR3 nucleotide sequence: TGTGCCAGCAGCCCATTAAACACCGGGGAGCTGTTTTTT.

The V call is TRBV25-1, the J call TRBJ2-7, with D unresolved. CDR3 length equals 14 residues. Germline-derived CDR1 and CDR2 are MGHDK and SYGVNS. Trimming took off 1 base at V and 2 bases at J, with 9 bases between the two ends. As DNA, the CDR3 is TGTGCCAGCAGTGAATCCTCCGAGACCTACGAGCAGTACTTC. Translated: CASSESSETYEQYF.

The chain joins TRBV6-1 to TRBJ2-2; D gene unclear. V was trimmed by 7 bases and J by 1 base, leaving 7 bases between them. Per the germline V gene, CDR1 is MNHNS and CDR2 is SASEGT. The CDR3 sequence is 13 residues long. CDR3 in amino acids: CASNSLNTGELFF. DNA for the CDR3: TGTGCCAGCAACAGTCTGAACACCGGGGAGCTGTTTTTT.

The gene calls are TRBV9 and TRBJ2-3; D not resolved. V lost 4 bases to trimming and J lost 0 bases, with 9 bases between them. There are 14 residues in the CDR3. Per the germline V gene, CDR1 is SGDLS and CDR2 is YYNGEE. CDR3: CASSPSLSTDTQYF. DNA of the CDR3: TGTGCCAGCAGCCCCAGTCTGAGCACAGATACGCAGTATTTT.

This clone was observed a single time. The chain uses TRBV6-5 and TRBJ1-4; D gene ambiguous. From germline, CDR1 is MNHEY and CDR2 SVGAGI. The CDR3 extends over 15 amino acids. The V and J ends lost 6 bases and 8 bases respectively, with 19 bases between them. CDR3 bases: TGTGCCAGCAGGCACCGTTTGGAGGGCACGGAAAAACTGTTTTTT. This sequence encodes CASRHRLEGTEKLFF.

The count of this clone is one. The V gene is TRBV27, the J gene TRBJ1-5, with D maybe TRBD1 (6 bases). Between the trimmed V and J ends, which lost 10 bases and 0 bases, there was a span of 16 bases. The CDR3 is 15 residues long. Germline loops: CDR1 MNHEY, CDR2 SMNVEV (reference sequence). CDR3 nucleotides: TGTGCCATCCCGGGGGCAGGGGTTAGCAATCAGCCCCAGCATTTT. This gives the protein CAIPGAGVSNQPQHF.

This chain uses TRBV19 with TRBJ1-4; D call uncertain. This CDR3 has 15 amino acids. Trimming shortened V by 6 bases and J by 5 bases, and 16 bases separated the two germline ends. CDR1 is LNHDA, CDR2 SQIVND, per germline (reference sequence). The CDR3 region has the DNA TGTGCCAGTAGAGATATCCGGGTCAAAAATGAAAAACTGTTTTTT. Translating it yields CASRDIRVKNEKLFF.

The chain combines TRBV19 with TRBJ1-1; TRBD1 agrees at 8 bases. The CDR3 totals 14 residues. Germline loops: CDR1 LNHDA, CDR2 SQIVND (reference sequence). V lost 6 bases to trimming and J lost 5 bases; unmatched junction nucleotides: 8. The CDR3 DNA is TGTGCCAGTAGCCTCGGGACAGGTCATACTGAAGCTTTCTTT. The encoded protein is CASSLGTGHTEAFF.

The chain couples TRBV5-4 to TRBJ2-5; 10 bases fit TRBD2. The CDR3 covers 15 residues. With V trimmed by 4 bases and J by 3 bases, 6 bases remained unmatched. The germline gives CDR1 SGHNT, CDR2 YYREEE (reference sequence). Written as DNA, the CDR3 is TGTGCCAGCAGCCGATCACTAGCGGGGAAAGAGACCCAGTACTTC. It codes for CASSRSLAGKETQYF.

This chain links TRBV7-2 with TRBJ1-2; tentative D call: TRBD1 (6 bases). Germline V lookup: CDR1 SGHTA, CDR2 FQGNSA. The CDR3 is made up of 15 amino acids. Trimming left V 5 bases short and J 5 bases short, with 18 bases between. CDR3 in amino acids: CASSPWQGGGYGYTF. The CDR3, as DNA: TGTGCCAGCAGCCCTTGGCAAGGAGGGGGGTATGGCTACACCTTC.

The chain links TRBV7-2 to TRBJ1-2; 8 bases match TRBD1. The CDR3 is made up of 14 amino acids. Germline CDR1 SGHTA, CDR2 FQGNSA. The V gene end was trimmed by 3 bases and the J gene end by 7 bases; junction bases not matched to a gene: 7. Here the CDR3 DNA reads TGTGCCAGCAGCTTGGGATGGACAGGGTCTGGCTACACCTTC. Translation gives CASSLGWTGSGYTF.